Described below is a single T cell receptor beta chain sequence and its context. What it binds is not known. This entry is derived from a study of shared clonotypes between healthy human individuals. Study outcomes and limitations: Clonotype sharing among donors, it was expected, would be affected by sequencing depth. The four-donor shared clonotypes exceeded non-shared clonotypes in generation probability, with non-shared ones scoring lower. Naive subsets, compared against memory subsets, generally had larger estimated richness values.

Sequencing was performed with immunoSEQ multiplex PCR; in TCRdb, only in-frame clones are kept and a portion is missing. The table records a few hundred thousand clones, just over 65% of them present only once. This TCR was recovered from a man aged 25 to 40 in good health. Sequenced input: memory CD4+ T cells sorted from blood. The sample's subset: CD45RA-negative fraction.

The CDR3 DNA is TGTGCCAGCAGCCCGGGACAGGGGGCCGCTTTCTTT. Translated, it gives CASSPGQGAAFF. This chain connects TRBV5-4 to TRBJ1-1; 12 bases are shared with TRBD1. The trim removed 4 bases at V and 11 bases at J, leaving 3 bases unmatched. This CDR3 comprises 12 residues. Germline V gives CDR1 SGHNT, CDR2 YYREEE (reference sequence).